A single sample is the source of the 6 T cell receptor beta chains below, sequenced in a study of CD8 T cells in ankylosing spondylitis. TCRdb re-called the 5' RACE reads with MiXCR, one entry per CDR3 protein. The sample carries some 250,000 distinct CDR3 sequences, more than 20% recorded once. Source material: blood, either unsorted or a sorted T cell fraction (not recorded which). These receptors were collected from a male donor with ankylosing spondylitis or in good health (not recorded which).

The chain couples TRBV12-3 or TRBV12-4 to TRBJ1-6, with TRBD1 matching 8 bases. The CDR3 has 13 amino acids. Trimming cost V 6 bases and J 12 bases; bases outside gene matches: 7. CDR3 in amino acids: CASRRQGAGPLHF. The CDR3 nucleotides read TGTGCCAGCAGGAGGCAGGGGGCTGGACCCCTCCACTTT.

The chain couples TRBV6-1 to TRBJ2-7; D could derive from TRBD1 or TRBD2 (5 bases each). V lost 7 bases and J lost 2, with 15 bases in between. Looked up from germline, CDR1 is MNHNS and CDR2 is SASEGT. The CDR3 loop spans 14 amino acids. CDR3 nucleotide sequence: TGTGCCAGCACCCGTACGGGGACCCCCTACGAGCAGTACTTC. This encodes CASTRTGTPYEQYF.

In this sample, this clonotype turned up many times. The chain is built from TRBV20-1 and TRBJ1-1; D remains ambiguous. CDR1 is DFQATT and CDR2 is SNEGSKA in the germline V gene (reference sequence). Deletions cut 0 bases from V and 6 bases from J, with 17 bases between. The CDR3 length is 15 residues. The CDR3 bases are TGCAGTGCTAGAGAAGGATTGGGCTCTATCGCTGAAGCTTTCTTT. It translates to CSAREGLGSIAEAFF.

There are a few counts of this clonotype. The rearrangement joins TRBV29-1 to TRBJ2-1, with D maybe TRBD2 (6 bases). The CDR3 has 15 residues. Looked up from germline, CDR1 is SQVTM and CDR2 is ANQGSEA. V shed 4 bases and J shed 8 bases, with 21 bases lying between them. Written as DNA, the CDR3 is TGCAGCGTTGTGGGAGGACGGATGCTTTTCTATGAGCAGTTCTTC. Its protein product is CSVVGGRMLFYEQFF.

This clonotype was seen a few times. The V call is TRBV20-1, the J call TRBJ2-1, with TRBD1 as a possible D gene (6 bases). The V end was cut by 6 bases, the J end by 0 bases, with 12 bases between. Germline-derived CDR1 and CDR2 are DFQATT and SNEGSKA (reference sequence). This CDR3 comprises 14 residues. CDR3 in amino acids: CSAPQGGSYNEQFF. DNA for the CDR3: TGCAGTGCCCCCCAAGGGGGCTCCTACAATGAGCAGTTCTTC.

This clonotype was found a few times. This chain connects TRBV10-3 to TRBJ2-3, with TRBD2 matching over 16 bases. The junction had 4 bases not matched to a gene; V was cut back by 6 bases and J by 4 bases. Germline loops: CDR1 ENHRY, CDR2 SYGVKD. The CDR3 has 16 amino acids. The CDR3 coding sequence is TGTGCCATCAGCCCCGGGACTAGCGGGGGGGCAGATACGCAGTATTTT. Amino acids: CAISPGTSGGADTQYF.